Each of the 10 T cell receptor beta chains below was sequenced from the same sample in a study of shared clonotypes between healthy human individuals. Sequenced by immunoSEQ multiplex PCR; TCRdb stores in-frame clones only, minus some. Of over a million clones listed, about 98% are singletons. Sequences were obtained from naive CD4+ T cells sorted from blood. Subset specified: CD45RA+ positively selected. These receptors were collected from a man aged 25 to 40 in good health.

The gene calls are TRBV11-2 and TRBJ2-1; D uncertain. The germline V and J ends were trimmed by 0 bases and 11 bases, with 8 bases remaining between them. Germline V gene data show CDR1 as SGHAT and CDR2 as FQNNGV. This CDR3 is 12 amino acids long. The CDR3 nucleotides are TGTGCCAGCAGCTTAGATTTCAGCCAGCAGTTCTTC. Translation gives CASSLDFSQQFF.

The chain couples TRBV7-2 to TRBJ2-7; a weak D match, TRBD1 (6 bases). CDR3 length equals 14 residues. Trimming removed 4 bases at V and 0 bases at J, with 10 bases between. From germline, CDR1 is SGHTA and CDR2 FQGNSA. The CDR3 bases are TGTGCCAGCAGCTCGACAGGCCACTCCTACGAGCAGTACTTC. It yields the protein CASSSTGHSYEQYF.

The J gene is TRBJ1-4, the V gene TRBV5-1; 8 bases map to TRBD1. Trimming cost V 0 bases and J 5 bases; bases outside gene matches: 6. The germline CDR1 and CDR2 sequences are SGHRS and YFSETQ. This CDR3 is built from 16 residues. CDR3 DNA: TGCGCCAGCAGCTTGGCGAGGACAGGGATCAATGAAAAACTGTTTTTT. Translated: CASSLARTGINEKLFF.

The J gene is TRBJ1-5, the V gene TRBV30; 8 bases match TRBD1. Germline trimming cut 5 bases from V and 6 bases from J; bases unmatched to any gene: 6. The CDR3 covers 13 residues. The germline gives CDR1 GTSNPN, CDR2 SVGIG (reference sequence). As DNA, the CDR3 is TGTGCCTGGTCACAGGGGGTTGGTCAGCCCCAGCATTTT. Its translation: CAWSQGVGQPQHF. The whole variable domain, filled in from reference TRBV30 and TRBJ1-5, reads SQTIHQWPATLVQPVGSPLSLECTVEGTSNPNLYWYRQAAGRGLQLLFYSVGIGQISSEVPQNLSASRPQDRQFILSSKKLLLSDSGFYLCAWSQGVGQPQHFGDGTRLSIL.

The chain carries TRBV19 and TRBJ2-3; D unclear. Trimming stripped 6 bases from V and 0 bases from J, with 7 bases between. The CDR3 totals 13 residues. Per germline, CDR1 LNHDA and CDR2 SQIVND (reference sequence). This CDR3 is CASRMKSTDTQYF. The CDR3 nucleotides are TGTGCCAGTAGGATGAAGAGCACAGATACGCAGTATTTT. The whole variable domain, filled in from reference TRBV19 and TRBJ2-3, reads DGGITQSPKYLFRKEGQNVTLSCEQNLNHDAMYWYRQDPGQGLRLIYYSQIVNDFQKGDIAEGYSVSREKKESFPLTVTSAQKNPTAFYLCASRMKSTDTQYFGPGTRLTVL.

This chain links TRBV29-1 with TRBJ2-1; no clear D gene. The CDR3 is 13 residues long. V was cut by 7 bases and J by 4 bases, with 14 bases left in between. Per the germline V gene, CDR1 is SQVTM and CDR2 is ANQGSEA. The CDR3 DNA sequence: TGCAGCGCGGCGGTAGACTTATACAATGAGCAGTTCTTC. Protein sequence: CSAAVDLYNEQFF.

This clone was seen a single time. Other DNA sequences in the sample encode the same CDR3. The chain has TRBV6-5 and TRBJ2-7, with 7 bases fitting TRBD2. In germline, CDR1 is MNHEY, CDR2 SVGAGI. The V gene end was trimmed by 4 bases and the J gene end by 2 bases; junction bases not matched to a gene: 5. This CDR3 has 14 amino acids. Written as DNA, the CDR3 is TGTGCCAGCAGTTCCGGGACTAAAACCTACGAGCAGTACTTC. Encoded protein: CASSSGTKTYEQYF.

This CDR3 reads CASSLGTSGWETQYF. In nucleotides, the CDR3 is TGTGCCAGCAGTTTAGGGACTAGCGGGTGGGAGACCCAGTACTTC. The chain joins TRBV28 to TRBJ2-5, with TRBD2 matching over 12 bases. Germline V gives CDR1 MDHEN, CDR2 SYDVKM. CDR3 length: 15 residues. V lost 2 bases and J lost 5; bases outside the gene matches: 3.

The V gene is TRBV5-1, the J gene TRBJ2-2; D possibly matches TRBD1 or TRBD2 (5 bases each). CDR3 size: 16 residues. V dropped 3 bases and J dropped 4 bases, with 16 bases sitting between them. In germline, CDR1 is SGHRS, CDR2 YFSETQ. CDR3 sequence: CASSYGTARRTGELFF. Here the CDR3 DNA reads TGCGCCAGCAGCTACGGGACCGCACGTCGCACCGGGGAGCTGTTTTTT.

The chain has TRBV6-1 and TRBJ1-4, with no clear D. V gave up 6 bases and J gave up 0 bases, with 8 bases separating them. The CDR3 is made up of 14 amino acids. Germline values: CDR1 MNHNS, CDR2 SASEGT. The CDR3 nucleotides are TGTGCCAGCAGACCTGGTACAACTAATGAAAAACTGTTTTTT. The encoded protein is CASRPGTTNEKLFF.